Listed here is a single T cell receptor beta chain. Profiled with immunoSEQ multiplex PCR; TCRdb holds only in-frame clones, not every one. The table records around 700,000 clones, about 91% of them present only once. The sample is drawn from a study of shared clonotypes between healthy human individuals. The naive CD8 population came from CD45RO-negative cells selected for CCR7, without terminally differentiated effector memory CD45RA+ cells. Trimming cost V 7 bases and J 5 bases, with 14 bases left between them. This CDR3 is 13 amino acids long. The germline V gene encodes CDR1 SNHLY and CDR2 FYNNEI.

The sequence came from a man aged 25-45 years in good health. Sequenced: naive CD8+ T cells sorted from blood. The J gene is TRBJ2-5, the V gene TRBV2; D call uncertain. CDR3 residues: CASNDFRTETQYF. In DNA, the CDR3 is TGTGCCAGCAACGATTTCCGGACGGAGACCCAGTACTTC.